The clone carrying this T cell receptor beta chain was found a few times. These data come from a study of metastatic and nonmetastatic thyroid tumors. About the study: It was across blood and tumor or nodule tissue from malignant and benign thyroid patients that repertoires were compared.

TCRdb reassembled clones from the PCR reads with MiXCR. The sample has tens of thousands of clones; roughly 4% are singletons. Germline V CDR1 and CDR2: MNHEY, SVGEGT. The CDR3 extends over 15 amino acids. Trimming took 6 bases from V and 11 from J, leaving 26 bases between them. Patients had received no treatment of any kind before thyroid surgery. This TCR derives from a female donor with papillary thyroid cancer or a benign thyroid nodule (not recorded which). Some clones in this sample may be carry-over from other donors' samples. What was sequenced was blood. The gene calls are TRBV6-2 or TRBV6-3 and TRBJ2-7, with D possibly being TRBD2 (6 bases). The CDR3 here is CASSQKGRGYGEKYF. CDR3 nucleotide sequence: TGTGCCAGCAGCCAAAAGGGGCGGGGATATGGAGAAAAGTACTTC.